One and the same sample provided the 3 T cell receptor beta chains below, sequenced in a study of vaccination effects on CD4 cells after COVID-19. Sequencing was performed with immunoSEQ multiplex PCR; in TCRdb, only in-frame clones are kept and a portion is missing. The data show more than 40,000 clones, around 76% seen once. No antigen is known for these receptors. At the end of about 10 days of culture, CD4+ T cells were isolated. Sequencing used CD4+ T cells from PBMCs cultured without peptide, obtained before COVID-19 vaccination. The receptors shown here come from a human donor who had a prior SARS-CoV-2 infection.

About this clone: Additional DNA sequences in this sample encode the identical CDR3. The chain joins TRBV2 to TRBJ1-6, with D unclear. The CDR3 has 12 amino acids. V was clipped by 6 bases and J by 6 bases, with 6 bases between them. Germline lookup yields CDR1 SNHLY and CDR2 FYNNEI. CDR3 in amino acids: CASRVSNSPLHF. For the CDR3, the DNA is TGTGCCAGCAGGGTTTCTAATTCACCCCTCCACTTT.

About this clone itself: The junction and the germline gene differ at one end; a read error may be behind it. The chain employs TRBV7-7 and TRBJ2-1; the match to TRBD2 covers 7 bases. Germline V gene sequence: CDR1 SSHAT, CDR2 FNYEAQ (reference sequence). This CDR3 region has 15 residues. The chain's CDR3 is CASSLDLAARGEQFF. CDR3 in DNA: TGTGCTAGCAGCTTAGATCTAGCGGCAAGGGGTGAGCAGTTCTTC.

This clone occurred a few times. The chain combines TRBV7-9 with TRBJ1-1; D is perhaps TRBD1 (6 bases). V lost 2 bases and J lost 2, with 15 bases in between. The CDR3 runs to 16 residues. Germline V gene sequence: CDR1 SEHNR, CDR2 FQNEAQ (reference sequence). The CDR3 loop reads CASSLYPAGVNTEAFF. The CDR3 DNA sequence: TGTGCCAGCAGCTTATACCCGGCAGGGGTTAACACTGAAGCTTTCTTT.